This is a list of T cell receptor beta chains from one sample in a study of neurological immune-mediated disorders. TCRdb called the 5' RACE reads again in MiXCR, with one record for every CDR3 protein. The sample includes around 15,000 distinct CDR3 sequences, roughly 22% of them seen just once. The source material was PBMCs. Receptor source: a man aged 45-65 years in good health. Both conserved end residues are part of each CDR3. The order of the fields is clone size, D gene, V gene, J gene, CDR3 DNA, CDR3 protein. A D gene is named only where the DNA matches it firmly. Clone size, where shown, is once, few, many, or a class for clones that have expanded.

medium-sized	NA	TRBV7-9	TRBJ1-1	TGTGCCAGCAGCCACGGACTGATGAACACTGAAGCTTTCTTT	CASSHGLMNTEAFF
many	TRBD2	TRBV20-1	TRBJ2-5	TGCAGTGCTAGGGCGCCGCTAGCGGGACGAAACCAAGAGACCCAGTACTTC	CSARAPLAGRNQETQYF
medium-sized	NA	TRBV15	TRBJ2-6	TGTGCCACCAGGATCGATACCTCTGGGGCCAACGTCCTGACTTTC	CATRIDTSGANVLTF
NA	NA	TRBV7-9	TRBJ1-5	TGTGCCAGCAGCTGGGGATGGCAGGGTCCCCAGCCCCAGCATTTT	CASSWGWQGPQPQHF
medium-sized	TRBD2	TRBV4-1	TRBJ2-7	TGCGCCAGCAGCCTTCGGGGAGCGGGAAGCGAGCAGTACTTC	CASSLRGAGSEQYF
many	NA	TRBV7-2	TRBJ2-3	TGTGCCAGCAGCTTAGACCGGGGATCAACAGATACGCAGTATTTT	CASSLDRGSTDTQYF
many	NA	TRBV20-1	TRBJ2-7	TGCAGTGCTTGGGCCTGGGGGGATTCAACGTACGAGCAGTACTTC	CSAWAWGDSTYEQYF
NA	NA	TRBV5-1	TRBJ1-6	TGCGCCAGCAGCTTCCAGACTGTAGGGGACGGGTCACCCCTCCACTTT	CASSFQTVGDGSPLHF
medium-sized	NA	TRBV20-1	TRBJ2-2	TGCAGCAAGGGCACCGGGGAGCTGTTTTTT	CSKGTGELFF
NA	NA	TRBV29-1	TRBJ2-3	TGCAGCGTGGGGATCGTGATGGCAGATACGCAGTATTTT	CSVGIVMADTQYF
many	NA	TRBV18	TRBJ2-7	TGTGCCAGCTCACCAGTTCTCACGGGGAGTGCCTACGAGCAGTACTTC	CASSPVLTGSAYEQYF
many	TRBD1	TRBV20-1	TRBJ1-2	TGCAGTGCTATCCCGATTGGAGGGACAGGTGAAGAATATGGCTACACCTTC	CSAIPIGGTGEEYGYTF
NA	NA	TRBV6-5	TRBJ1-1	TGTGCCAGCAGCCCAGGGGTGAGCACTGAAGCTTTCTTT	CASSPGVSTEAFF
many	NA	TRBV12-3/TRBV12-4	TRBJ2-7	TGTGCCAGCAGTTTTGGAGGCTACGAGCAGTACTTC	CASSFGGYEQYF
medium-sized	NA	TRBV24-1	TRBJ2-3	TGTGCCACCACAGGGTACGAGGACACAGATACGCAGTATTTT	CATTGYEDTDTQYF
many	NA	TRBV6-6	TRBJ2-5	TGTGCCAGCAGTTACTCAACCGGGAGCGGAGAGACCCAGTACTTC	CASSYSTGSGETQYF
NA	TRBD2	TRBV7-2	TRBJ2-4	TGTGCCAGCAGCTTAGTGGGAGGGCGGAACATTCAGTACTTC	CASSLVGGRNIQYF
NA	NA	TRBV29-1	TRBJ1-1	TGCAGCGTTAGTTTCGGGGCGAACACTGAAGCTTTCTTT	CSVSFGANTEAFF
many	NA	TRBV5-5	TRBJ2-3	TGTGCCAGCAGCTCAGGAGGGGTCACAGATACGCAGTATTTT	CASSSGGVTDTQYF
NA	NA	TRBV20-1	TRBJ2-7	TGCAGTGCTAGAGGACAGGCCTACGAGCAGTACTTC	CSARGQAYEQYF
many	NA	TRBV20-1	TRBJ1-5	TGCAGTGCTAGAACGGCGGACGACAATCAGCCCCAGCATTTT	CSARTADDNQPQHF
many	NA	TRBV27	TRBJ1-1	TGTGCCAGCAGACCCCGGGGGGGGAGAAATGAAGCTTTCTTT	CASRPRGGRNEAFF
NA	NA	TRBV3-1	TRBJ2-1	TGTGCCAGCAGCCGAGGGACAAATGAGCAGTTCTTC	CASSRGTNEQFF
once	TRBD2	TRBV9	TRBJ2-1	TGTGCCAGCAGCTGGACTAGCGGGAGGGGGTTTAATGAGCAGTTCTTC	CASSWTSGRGFNEQFF
few	TRBD1	TRBV5-1	TRBJ2-7	TGCGCCAGCAGCTTGGTCGGACAGGGGCCCTACGAGCAGTACTTC	CASSLVGQGPYEQYF
many	TRBD2	TRBV7-2	TRBJ2-2	TGTGCCAGCAGCCCCCGTCGACTAGCGGGAAACACCGGGGAGCTGTTTTTT	CASSPRRLAGNTGELFF
many	NA	TRBV20-1	TRBJ2-2	TGCAGTGCCATTTTTGGGAGGGAGCTGTTTTTT	CSAIFGRELFF
many	NA	TRBV7-6	TRBJ2-5	TGTGCCAGCAGCTTAGCGGAACAGTGGTGGACCCAGTACTTC	CASSLAEQWWTQYF